This TCR beta chain comes out of a study of response to subunit inactivated influenza vaccine. Via MiXCR, TCRdb re-called the RT-PCR reads, giving one row per CDR3 protein. The sample lists more than 550,000 distinct CDR3 sequences, approximately 10% occurring once. The sample also formed part of further work on T cells expressing NK-cell markers. This second study notes: TCR beta cDNA was generated via 5'RACE template switching incorporating UMIs. Where several donors were concerned, these clonotypes also led the CD3+CD56-NKG2C+ fraction. There remained a lack of clarity about HCMV specificity of expanded NKG2C+ T cell clones.

This TCR was recovered from a man aged 50 or older who received an inactivated influenza vaccine. The source was PBMCs from blood, collected on the day of vaccination.

This CDR3 reads CASKGTGIGNEQFF. CDR3 coding DNA: TGTGCCAGCAAGGGGACAGGGATCGGCAATGAGCAGTTCTTC. The chain uses TRBV2 and TRBJ2-1; 9 bases match TRBD1. The CDR3 totals 14 residues. Germline V gene data show CDR1 as SNHLY and CDR2 as FYNNEI. Losses at the gene ends were 7 bases for V and 6 bases for J; bases not matched to a gene: 7.